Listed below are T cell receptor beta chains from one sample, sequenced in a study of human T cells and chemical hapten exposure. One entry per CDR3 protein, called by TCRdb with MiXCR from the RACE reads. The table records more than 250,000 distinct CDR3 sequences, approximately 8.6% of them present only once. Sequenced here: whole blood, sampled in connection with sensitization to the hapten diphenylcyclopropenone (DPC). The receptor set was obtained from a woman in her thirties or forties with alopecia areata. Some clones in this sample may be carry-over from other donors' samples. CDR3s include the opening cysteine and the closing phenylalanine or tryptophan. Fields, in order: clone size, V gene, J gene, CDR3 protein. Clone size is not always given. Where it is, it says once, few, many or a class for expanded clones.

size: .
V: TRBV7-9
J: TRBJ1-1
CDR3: CASWVSGAEAFF

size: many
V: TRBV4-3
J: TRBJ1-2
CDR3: CASSQDTGRNYGYTF

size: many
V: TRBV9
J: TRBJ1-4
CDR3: CASSVPGAGEKLFF

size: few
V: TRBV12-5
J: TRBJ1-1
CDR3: CASVGTGGATFF

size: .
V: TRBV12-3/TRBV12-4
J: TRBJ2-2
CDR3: CASSPSQYTGELFF

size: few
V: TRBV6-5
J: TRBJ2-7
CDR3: CASTPASGSHEQYF

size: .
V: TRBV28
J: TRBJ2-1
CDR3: CASLAGGRSHEQFF

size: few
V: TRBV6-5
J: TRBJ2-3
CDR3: CASSWTGTSVGGDTQYF

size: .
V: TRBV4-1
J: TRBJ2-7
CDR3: CASSPRGKGANEQYF

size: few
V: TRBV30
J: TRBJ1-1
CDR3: CAWSKGGGTEAFF

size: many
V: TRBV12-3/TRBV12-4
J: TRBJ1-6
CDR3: CASSLRPDYNSPLHF

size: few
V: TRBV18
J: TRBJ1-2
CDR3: CASSPPGTGGNYGYTF

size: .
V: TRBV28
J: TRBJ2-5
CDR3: CASSLPSDRVTQYF

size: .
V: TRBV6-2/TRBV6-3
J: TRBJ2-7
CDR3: CATSGTHTYEQYF

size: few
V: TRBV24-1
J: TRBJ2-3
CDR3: CATSDEGSADTQYF

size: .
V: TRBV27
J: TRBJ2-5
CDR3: CASSYRGKETQYF

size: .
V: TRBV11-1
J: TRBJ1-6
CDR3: CASSLGALDSPLHF

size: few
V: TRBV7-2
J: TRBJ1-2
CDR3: CASSTGQANYGYTF

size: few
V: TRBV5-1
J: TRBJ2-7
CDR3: CASSTAGRVSYEQYF

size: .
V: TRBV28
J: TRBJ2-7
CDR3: CASSLRGPYEQYF

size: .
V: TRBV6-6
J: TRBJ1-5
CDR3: CASSPSRGQPQHF

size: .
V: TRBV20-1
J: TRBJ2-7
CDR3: CSARAGEAYEQYF

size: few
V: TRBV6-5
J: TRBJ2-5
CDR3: CASSYGSTGETQYF

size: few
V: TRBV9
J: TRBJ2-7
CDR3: CASSPHPVNSYEQYF

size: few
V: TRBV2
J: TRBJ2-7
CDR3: CASSDSWEQYF

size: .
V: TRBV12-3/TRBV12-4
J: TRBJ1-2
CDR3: CASSFGTGVYGYTF

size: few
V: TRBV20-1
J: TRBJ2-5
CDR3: CSAPLRGQGYETQYF

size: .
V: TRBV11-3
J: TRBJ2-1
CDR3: CASSLGASGSSNEQFF

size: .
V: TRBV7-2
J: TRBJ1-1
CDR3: CVSSPYRGTEAFF

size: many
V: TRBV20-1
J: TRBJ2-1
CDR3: CSARGAATSGGGSYNEQFF

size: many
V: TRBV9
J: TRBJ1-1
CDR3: CASSVRSKSTEAFF

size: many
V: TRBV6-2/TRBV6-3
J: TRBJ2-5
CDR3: CASSSPADGIETQYF

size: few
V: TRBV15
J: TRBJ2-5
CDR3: CATSRDRYRPETQYF

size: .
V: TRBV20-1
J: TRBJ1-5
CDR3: CSAQDQAAQPQHF

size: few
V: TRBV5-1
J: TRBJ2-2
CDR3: CASSLIIGGATGELFF

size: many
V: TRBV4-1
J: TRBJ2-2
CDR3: CASSQGRDSYTGELFF

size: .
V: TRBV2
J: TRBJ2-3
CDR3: CASSVSGSRYADTQYF

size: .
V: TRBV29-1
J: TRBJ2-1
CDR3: CSVVRAGGVGEQFF

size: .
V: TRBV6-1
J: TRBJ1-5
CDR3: CAVSPRSNQPQHF

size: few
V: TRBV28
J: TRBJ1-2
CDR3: CASSLGNGYTF

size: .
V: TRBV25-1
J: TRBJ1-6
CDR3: CASSKGNRNNSPLHF

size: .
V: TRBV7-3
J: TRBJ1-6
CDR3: CASRAGLDSPLHF

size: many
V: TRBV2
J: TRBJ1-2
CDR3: CASSETDYGYTF

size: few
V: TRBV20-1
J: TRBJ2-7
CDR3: CSARGGGPSYEQYF

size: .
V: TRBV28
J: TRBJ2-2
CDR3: CASSFGHTGTDAGELFF

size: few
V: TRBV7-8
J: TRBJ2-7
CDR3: CASSPPLAGVHEQYF

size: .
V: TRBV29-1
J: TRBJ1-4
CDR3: CSVEGRGSNEKLFF

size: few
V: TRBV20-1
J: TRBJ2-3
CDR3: CSASGLAAVFTQYF

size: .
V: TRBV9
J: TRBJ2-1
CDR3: CASSVEAGLADNYNEQFF

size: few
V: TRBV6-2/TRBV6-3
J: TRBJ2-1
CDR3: CASSYTDRNNEQFF

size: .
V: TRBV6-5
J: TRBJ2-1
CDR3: CASRRLAGGGEQFF

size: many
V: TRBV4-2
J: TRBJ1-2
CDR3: CASSQEGRTSGGYTF

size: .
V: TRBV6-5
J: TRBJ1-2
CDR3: CASSYSPPYGGGYGYTF

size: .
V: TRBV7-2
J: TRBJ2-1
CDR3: CASSPGSVRRDEQFF

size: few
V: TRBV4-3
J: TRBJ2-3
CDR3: CASSQQGVLTDTQYF

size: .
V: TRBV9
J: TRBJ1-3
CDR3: CASSVSGNTIYF

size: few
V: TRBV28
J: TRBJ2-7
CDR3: CASSMAGTTYEQYF

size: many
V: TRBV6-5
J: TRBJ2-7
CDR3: CASSRDRGLYEQYF

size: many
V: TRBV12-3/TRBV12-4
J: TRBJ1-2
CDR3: CASNDQGFEYGYTF

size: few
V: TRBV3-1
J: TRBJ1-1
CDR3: CASSLGHGTEAFF